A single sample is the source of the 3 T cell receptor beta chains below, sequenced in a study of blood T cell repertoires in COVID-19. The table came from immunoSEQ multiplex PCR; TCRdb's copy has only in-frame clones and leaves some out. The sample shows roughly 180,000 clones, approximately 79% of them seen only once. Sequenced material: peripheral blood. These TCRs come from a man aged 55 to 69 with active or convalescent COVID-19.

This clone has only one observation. CDR3 residues: CAISGRDWNFNTGELFF. The CDR3 bases are TGTGCCATCAGTGGCCGGGACTGGAATTTTAACACCGGGGAGCTGTTTTTT. This rearrangement joins TRBV10-3 to TRBJ2-2, with D possibly TRBD2 on 6 matching bases. From germline, CDR1 is ENHRY and CDR2 SYGVKD. The CDR3 extends over 17 amino acids. Trimming cost V 4 bases and J 2 bases, with 17 bases left between them.

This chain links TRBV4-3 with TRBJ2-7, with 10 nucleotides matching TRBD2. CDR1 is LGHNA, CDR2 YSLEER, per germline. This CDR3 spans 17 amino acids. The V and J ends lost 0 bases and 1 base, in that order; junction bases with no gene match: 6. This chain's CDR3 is CASSQDLRTSGSYEQYF. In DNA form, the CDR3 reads TGCGCCAGCAGCCAAGATCTCAGGACTAGCGGTTCCTACGAGCAGTACTTC.

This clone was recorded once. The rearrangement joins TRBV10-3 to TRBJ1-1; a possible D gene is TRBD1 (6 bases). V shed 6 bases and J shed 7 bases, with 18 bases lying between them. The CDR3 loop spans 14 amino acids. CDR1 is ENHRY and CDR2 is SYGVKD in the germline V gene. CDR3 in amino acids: CAIREPGQTIEAFF. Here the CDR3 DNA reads TGTGCCATCAGGGAGCCCGGACAGACCATTGAAGCTTTCTTT.